A single sample is the source of the 11 T cell receptor beta chains below, sequenced in a study of sequential checkpoint blockade in melanoma (dated by TCRdb to about 2019). Library creation used the immunoSEQ multiplex PCR assay. This is the immuneACCESS table as TCRdb keeps it, with only in-frame sequences that have V and J called. A part of the clones is gone; compared with another copy, unresolved V genes explain less than half, and the rest is unexplained. This sample holds 10,000 to 15,000 clones; less than 70% were observed only once. The biggest ten clones account for 22% of the sample. According to the study, the label for this sample's treatment or condition signals: randomized to nivolumab then ipilimumab (arm A) or the reverse (arm B). The sample was CD8+ T cells sorted from blood (inferred from file names), taken from a patient given nivolumab and ipilimumab in sequence. These receptors came from a human donor with melanoma.

This chain links TRBV27 with TRBJ2-3; TRBD2 matches 8 bases. The germline V gene has CDR1 MNHEY and CDR2 SMNVEV (reference sequence). V shed 9 bases and J 1 base; nucleotides not matched to a gene: 3. This CDR3 has 13 amino acids. Here the CDR3 DNA reads TGTGCCAGGACAGCGGGAGGCACAGATACGCAGTATTTT. It yields the protein CARTAGGTDTQYF.

This sequence joins TRBV27 and TRBJ1-1; TRBD1 might be the D (5 bases). Germline-derived CDR1 and CDR2 are MNHEY and SMNVEV (reference sequence). The CDR3 consists of 15 residues. V lost 6 bases and J 5 bases, leaving 19 bases between the germline ends. CDR3 amino acids: CASSQSGIGTTEAFF. CDR3 sequence (DNA): TGTGCCAGCAGCCAATCGGGAATCGGGACTACTGAAGCTTTCTTT.

The DNA of the CDR3 is TGCGCCAGCAGCCAAATACAGGGGGCGGACACCGGGGAGCTGTTTTTT. Protein sequence: CASSQIQGADTGELFF. The V and J genes are TRBV4-1 and TRBJ2-2; 9 bases agree with TRBD1. The CDR3 runs to 16 residues. With 2 bases clipped from V and 3 bases from J, the junction kept 4 bases outside the gene matches. CDR1 is MGHRA and CDR2 is YSYEKL in the germline V gene.

V usage is TRBV19 and J usage is TRBJ2-5, with D tentatively TRBD1 (5 bases). Germline CDR1 is LNHDA and CDR2 is SQIVND (reference sequence). V was pared by 3 bases and J by 7 bases, with 15 bases between. The CDR3 covers 14 residues. The CDR3 DNA sequence: TGTGCCAGTAGTATGGCCCTGCGCCAGGGGACCCAGTACTTC. The encoded protein is CASSMALRQGTQYF.

This clone was seen a few times. V usage is TRBV25-1 and J usage is TRBJ2-1, with TRBD2 identical over 7 bases. The CDR3 spans 12 residues. CDR1 and CDR2 from the germline V gene are MGHDK and SYGVNS. Trimming took 2 bases from V and 10 from J; bases not matched to a gene: 2. As DNA, the CDR3 is TGTGCCAGCAGTGAACGGGGGGACGAGCAGTTCTTC. Its protein product is CASSERGDEQFF.

This chain joins TRBV19 and TRBJ1-1, with no clear D. The CDR3 is 16 residues long. Germline V gene sequence: CDR1 LNHDA, CDR2 SQIVND (reference sequence). The V end lost 2 bases, the J end lost 2 bases, and 15 bases lay between the germline ends. The CDR3 sequence is CASSITTGYRNTEAFF. In nucleotides, the CDR3 is TGTGCCAGTAGTATAACGACGGGTTACCGAAACACTGAAGCTTTCTTT.

The rearrangement joins TRBV10-1 to TRBJ1-3; 7 positions agree with TRBD1. Per the germline V gene, CDR1 is WNHNN and CDR2 is SYGVQD (reference sequence). Trimming removed 10 bases from V and 3 bases from J; junction bases left unmatched: 9. The CDR3 consists of 14 residues. CDR3 in amino acids: CATRGQQNGNTIYF. For the CDR3, the DNA is TGCGCCACCCGGGGACAGCAAAATGGAAACACCATATATTTT.

This chain uses TRBV28 with TRBJ2-3, with TRBD2 identical over 9 bases. The CDR3 runs to 15 residues. The junction had 8 bases not matched to a gene; V was cut back by 6 bases and J by 4 bases. CDR1 and CDR2 (germline): MDHEN, SYDVKM. The CDR3 spells CASSQGLAGSDTQYF. The DNA for the CDR3 is TGTGCCAGCAGCCAGGGCCTAGCGGGGTCAGATACGCAGTATTTT.

This clone was detected only a few times. The chain is built from TRBV7-6 and TRBJ1-3, with 9 bases matching TRBD1. Germline V gene sequence: CDR1 SGHVS, CDR2 FNYEAQ. The CDR3 runs to 15 residues. The V segment lost 3 bases and the J segment 2 bases; nucleotides outside the gene matches: 2. CDR3 nucleotide sequence: TGTGCCAGCAGCTTCCGGGACAGGGCTGGAAACACCATATATTTT. It specifies CASSFRDRAGNTIYF.

The rearrangement joins TRBV27 to TRBJ1-1; TRBD1 agrees at 8 bases. Losses at the gene ends were 5 bases for V and 11 bases for J; bases not matched to a gene: 4. Germline V gene data show CDR1 as MNHEY and CDR2 as SMNVEV (reference sequence). There are 11 residues in the CDR3. CDR3 bases: TGTGCCAGCAGTCGGACAGGGAAGGCTTTCTTT. Its translation: CASSRTGKAFF.

This clone has only a few counts. The CDR3 loop reads CASRTGVVETQYF. CDR3 nucleotide sequence: TGTGCCAGCAGGACAGGGGTAGTAGAGACCCAGTACTTC. The chain is built from TRBV7-9 and TRBJ2-5; 8 bases align to TRBD1. Trimming removed 6 bases from V and 4 bases from J; junction bases left unmatched: 4. CDR3 length: 13 residues. CDR1 SEHNR and CDR2 FQNEAQ come from the germline V gene (reference sequence).